The entry below gives a single T cell receptor (beta chain) sequence along with its context. The CDR3 totals 15 residues. With 5 bases removed from V and 2 bases from J, the gap between germline ends came to 12 bases. Germline V CDR1 and CDR2: SGHVS, FNYEAQ. The entry originates in a study of blood T cell repertoires in COVID-19. Overall study context: Spain, Italy and the United States supplied samples that represented acute and convalescent COVID-19. Nucleic acid was either cDNA or gDNA, and it came from T cells, B-cell-depleted T cells, or PBMCs.

The table came from immunoSEQ multiplex PCR; TCRdb's copy has only in-frame clones and leaves some out. The table includes about 88,000 clones, 89% detected once. Sequencing input: peripheral blood. The source of this sequence is an elderly woman with active COVID-19. The chain links TRBV7-6 to TRBJ2-2, with D tentatively TRBD2 (6 bases). CDR3 DNA: TGTGCCAGCAGCACGACTAGACTCAACACCGGGGAGCTGTTTTTT. Its protein is CASSTTRLNTGELFF.